The clone carrying this TCR beta chain came up many times. Its specificity is not known. The source of the sample is a study of regulatory T cells in long-lasting Graves disease. Study conclusions and caveats: Shared public clonotypes totalled some 2,500 in persistent patients, compared with approximately 970 in new patients.

Trimming cost V 4 bases and J 6 bases; bases outside gene matches: 1. The CDR3 totals 12 residues. Germline CDR1 reads GTSNPN; CDR2 reads SVGIG (reference sequence). This sample's time point: newly diagnosed GD, antithyroid drugs for less than 3 months. The TCR library used RNA extracted from PBMCs. Arm-PCR with iRepertoire HTBI primers amplified the CDR3 regions for these TCR beta libraries. TCRdb re-analysed the multiplex PCR reads in MiXCR, keeping a single row per CDR3 protein. This table has about 620,000 distinct CDR3 sequences, 16% appearing once. This sample also appeared in a second study, on T cells in Graves' hyperthyroidism and ophthalmopathy.

V usage is TRBV30 and J usage is TRBJ1-5, with 9 bases that match TRBD1. The clonotype originates from a woman aged 25-40 years with Graves disease. Sequenced here: peripheral blood mononuclear cells (PBMCs), sampled at new diagnosis, from a patient treated with antithyroid drugs. The CDR3 sequence: CAWKQGAQPQHF. The CDR3 DNA sequence: TGTGCCTGGAAACAGGGGGCTCAGCCCCAGCATTTT.